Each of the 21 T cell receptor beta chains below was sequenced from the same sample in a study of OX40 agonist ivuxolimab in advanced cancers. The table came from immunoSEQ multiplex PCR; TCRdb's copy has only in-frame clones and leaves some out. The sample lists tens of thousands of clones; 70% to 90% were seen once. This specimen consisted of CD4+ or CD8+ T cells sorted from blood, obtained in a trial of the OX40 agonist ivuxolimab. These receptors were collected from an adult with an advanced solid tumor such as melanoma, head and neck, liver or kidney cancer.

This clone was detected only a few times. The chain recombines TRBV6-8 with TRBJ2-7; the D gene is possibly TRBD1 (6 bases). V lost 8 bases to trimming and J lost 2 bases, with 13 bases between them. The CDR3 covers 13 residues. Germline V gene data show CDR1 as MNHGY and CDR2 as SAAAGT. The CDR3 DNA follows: TGTGCCAGCGGACAGCCCTCTACCTACGAGCAGTACTTC. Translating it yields CASGQPSTYEQYF.

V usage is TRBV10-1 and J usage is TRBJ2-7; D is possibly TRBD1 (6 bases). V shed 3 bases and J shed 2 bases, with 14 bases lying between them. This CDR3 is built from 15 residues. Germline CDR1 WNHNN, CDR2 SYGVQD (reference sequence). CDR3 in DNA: TGCGCCAGCAGTGAAGGACAGCCGCCCGCCTACGAGCAGTACTTC. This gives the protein CASSEGQPPAYEQYF.

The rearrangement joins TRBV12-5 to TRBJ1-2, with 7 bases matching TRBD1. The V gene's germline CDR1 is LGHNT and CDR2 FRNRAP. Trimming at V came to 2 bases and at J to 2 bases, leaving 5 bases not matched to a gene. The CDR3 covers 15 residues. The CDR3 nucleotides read TGTGCTAGTGGTTTGTCCGGGACAGCGAACTATGGCTACACCTTC. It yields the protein CASGLSGTANYGYTF.

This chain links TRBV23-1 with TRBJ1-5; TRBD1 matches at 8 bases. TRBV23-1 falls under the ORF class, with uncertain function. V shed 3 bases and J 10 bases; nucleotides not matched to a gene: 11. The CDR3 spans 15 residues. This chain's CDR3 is CASSHPDRGRGPQHF. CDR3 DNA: TGCGCCAGCAGTCACCCCGACAGGGGTCGAGGACCCCAGCATTTT.

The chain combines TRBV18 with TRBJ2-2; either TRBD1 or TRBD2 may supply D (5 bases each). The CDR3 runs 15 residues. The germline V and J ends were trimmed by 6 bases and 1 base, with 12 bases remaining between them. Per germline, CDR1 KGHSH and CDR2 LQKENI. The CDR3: CASSSPGRNTGELFF. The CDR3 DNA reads TGTGCCAGCTCTTCCCCGGGACGGAACACCGGGGAGCTGTTTTTT.

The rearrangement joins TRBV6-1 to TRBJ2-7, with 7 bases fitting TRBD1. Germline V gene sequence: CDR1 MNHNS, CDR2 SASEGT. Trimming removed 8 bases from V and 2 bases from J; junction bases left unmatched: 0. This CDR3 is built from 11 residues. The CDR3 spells CASGQAYEQYF. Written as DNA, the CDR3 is TGTGCCAGCGGACAGGCCTACGAGCAGTACTTC.

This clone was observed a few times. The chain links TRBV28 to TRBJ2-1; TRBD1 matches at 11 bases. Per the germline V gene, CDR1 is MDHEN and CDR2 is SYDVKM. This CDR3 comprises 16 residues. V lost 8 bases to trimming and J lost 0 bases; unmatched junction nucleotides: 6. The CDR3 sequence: CASAGTGGTSYNEQFF. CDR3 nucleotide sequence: TGTGCCAGCGCCGGGACAGGGGGAACCTCCTACAATGAGCAGTTCTTC.

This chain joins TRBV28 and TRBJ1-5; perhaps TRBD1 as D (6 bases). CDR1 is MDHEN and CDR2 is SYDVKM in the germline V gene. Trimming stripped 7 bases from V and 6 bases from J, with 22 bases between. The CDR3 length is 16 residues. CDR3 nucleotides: TGTGCCAGCACCCCCAGGAGGGGGGAGGCTCGTCAGCCCCAGCATTTT. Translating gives CASTPRRGEARQPQHF. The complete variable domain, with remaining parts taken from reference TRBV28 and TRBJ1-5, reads DVKVTQSSRYLVKRTGEKVFLECVQDMDHENMFWYRQDPGLGLRLIYFSYDVKMKEKGDIPEGYSVSREKKERFSLILESASTNQTSMYLCASTPRRGEARQPQHFGDGTRLSIL.

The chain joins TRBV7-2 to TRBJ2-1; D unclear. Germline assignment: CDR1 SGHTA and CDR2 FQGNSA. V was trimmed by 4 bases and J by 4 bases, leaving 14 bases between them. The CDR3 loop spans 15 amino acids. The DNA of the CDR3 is TGTGCCAGCAGCTCAACAATCTCAATGTACAATGAGCAGTTCTTC. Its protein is CASSSTISMYNEQFF.

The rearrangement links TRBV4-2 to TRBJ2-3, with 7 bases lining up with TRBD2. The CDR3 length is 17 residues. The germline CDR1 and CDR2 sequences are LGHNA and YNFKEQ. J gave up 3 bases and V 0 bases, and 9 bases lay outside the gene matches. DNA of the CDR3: TGTGCCAGCAGCCAAGAAGGTTGGGCTAGCGGTACAGATACGCAGTATTTT. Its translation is CASSQEGWASGTDTQYF.

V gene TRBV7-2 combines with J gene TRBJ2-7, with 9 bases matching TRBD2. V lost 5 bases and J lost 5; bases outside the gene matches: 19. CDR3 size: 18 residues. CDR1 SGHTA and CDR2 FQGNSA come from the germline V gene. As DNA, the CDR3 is TGTGCCAGCAGCCCTACCCCTTTTGGTAGCGGGAGTCCCAACGAGCAGTACTTC. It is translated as CASSPTPFGSGSPNEQYF. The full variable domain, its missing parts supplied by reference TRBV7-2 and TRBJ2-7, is GAGVSQSPSNKVTEKGKDVELRCDPISGHTALYWYRQSLGQGLEFLIYFQGNSAPDKSGLPSDRFSAERTGGSVSTLTIQRTQQEDSAVYLCASSPTPFGSGSPNEQYFGPGTRLTVT.

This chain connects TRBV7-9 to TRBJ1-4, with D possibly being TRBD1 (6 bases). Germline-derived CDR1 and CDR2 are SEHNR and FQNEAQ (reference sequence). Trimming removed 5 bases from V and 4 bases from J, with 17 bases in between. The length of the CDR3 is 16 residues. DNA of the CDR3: TGTGCCAGCAGCCCTAGACAGGCCCGGGATAATGAAAAACTGTTTTTT. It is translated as CASSPRQARDNEKLFF.

The CDR3 DNA is TGCGCCAGCAGCTTCGCGAACCCTGGTGATGAAAAACTGTTTTTT. Translated, it gives CASSFANPGDEKLFF. The chain combines TRBV5-1 with TRBJ1-4; no reliable D call. Between the trimmed V and J ends, which lost 2 bases and 6 bases, there was a span of 14 bases. This CDR3 region has 15 residues. Germline V gene data show CDR1 as SGHRS and CDR2 as YFSETQ.

This CDR3 is CASSSSELGDTQYF. For the CDR3, the DNA is TGTGCCAGCAGCTCCTCTGAGTTGGGGGATACGCAGTATTTT. The chain combines TRBV11-3 with TRBJ2-3; D not certain. This CDR3 region has 14 residues. V was shortened by 4 bases and J by 6 bases, with 14 bases between the two germline ends. CDR1 SGHNT and CDR2 YENEEA come from the germline V gene.

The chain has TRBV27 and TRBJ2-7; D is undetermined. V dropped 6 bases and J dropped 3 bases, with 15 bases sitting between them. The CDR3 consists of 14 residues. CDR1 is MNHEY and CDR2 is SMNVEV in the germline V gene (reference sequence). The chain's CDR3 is CASRDPSLNYEQYF. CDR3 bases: TGTGCCAGCAGGGACCCATCCCTGAACTACGAGCAGTACTTC.

CDR3 DNA sequence: TGCGCCAGCAGCCTAGGACAGGGGGCGAGTAATGAGCAGTTCTTC. This gives the protein CASSLGQGASNEQFF. The genes are TRBV4-1 and TRBJ2-1; 11 positions agree with TRBD1. The CDR3 runs to 15 residues. V lost 4 bases, J lost 7 bases, and 6 bases stayed unmatched. Germline V gives CDR1 MGHRA, CDR2 YSYEKL.

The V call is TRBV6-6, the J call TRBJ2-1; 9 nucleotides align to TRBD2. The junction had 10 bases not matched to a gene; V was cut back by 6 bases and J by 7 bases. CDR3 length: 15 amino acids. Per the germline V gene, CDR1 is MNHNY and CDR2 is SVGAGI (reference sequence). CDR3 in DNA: TGTGCCAGCAGCGAAAGCGGGAGGAGGAGAAATGAGCAGTTCTTC. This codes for CASSESGRRRNEQFF.

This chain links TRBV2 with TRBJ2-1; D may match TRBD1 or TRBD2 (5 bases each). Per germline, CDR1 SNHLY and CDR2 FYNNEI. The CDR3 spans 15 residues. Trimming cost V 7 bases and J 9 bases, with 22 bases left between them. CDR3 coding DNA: TGTGCCAGCAACATTGAGTTGGGAGTAGGGGCTGAGCAGTTCTTC. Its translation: CASNIELGVGAEQFF.

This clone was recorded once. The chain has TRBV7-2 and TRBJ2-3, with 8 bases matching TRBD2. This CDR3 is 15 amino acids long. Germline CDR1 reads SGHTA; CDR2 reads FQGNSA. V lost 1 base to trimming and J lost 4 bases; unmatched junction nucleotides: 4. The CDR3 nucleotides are TGTGCCAGCAGCTTAGTCGGGAGGGCCTCAGATACGCAGTATTTT. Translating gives CASSLVGRASDTQYF. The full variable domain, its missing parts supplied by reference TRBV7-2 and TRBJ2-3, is GAGVSQSPSNKVTEKGKDVELRCDPISGHTALYWYRQSLGQGLEFLIYFQGNSAPDKSGLPSDRFSAERTGGSVSTLTIQRTQQEDSAVYLCASSLVGRASDTQYFGPGTRLTVL.

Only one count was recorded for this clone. As DNA, the CDR3 is TGTGCCAGCAGTCGAACCCCCCCCCGACAGGCTGATTATAGCAATCAGCCCCAGCATTTT. Amino acids: CASSRTPPRQADYSNQPQHF. This sequence joins TRBV2 and TRBJ1-5; possible D gene TRBD1, 6 bases. Germline CDR1 reads SNHLY; CDR2 reads FYNNEI. V lost 5 bases, J lost 0 bases, and 26 bases lay in between. This CDR3 comprises 20 residues. Full variable domain (remainder filled in from reference TRBV2 and TRBJ1-5): EPEVTQTPSHQVTQMGQEVILRCVPISNHLYFYWYRQILGQKVEFLVSFYNNEISEKSEIFDDQFSVERPDGSNFTLKIRSTKLEDSAMYFCASSRTPPRQADYSNQPQHFGDGTRLSIL.

The DNA of the CDR3 is TGTGCCAGCAGCCCCTCTACGACAGATACGCAGTATTTT. It yields the protein CASSPSTTDTQYF. The chain has TRBV7-8 and TRBJ2-3; D unclear. Looked up from germline, CDR1 is SGHVS and CDR2 is FQNEAQ. V was cut by 5 bases and J by 3 bases, with 9 bases left in between. The CDR3 contains 13 residues.